This TCR beta chain appears in the sequencing data of a study of T cells after yellow fever vaccination. CDR1 and CDR2 (germline): SGHAT, FQDESV (reference sequence). The CDR3 sequence is 18 residues long. V dropped 0 bases and J dropped 0; count of bases not matched to a gene: 11. MiXCR was run by TCRdb on the 5' RACE reads, yielding one entry per CDR3 protein. The table has about 74,000 distinct CDR3 sequences, roughly 6.9% seen once; the top ten hold about a third. This chain links TRBV11-1 with TRBJ2-7; 7 bases line up with TRBD1. This TCR came from a man in his late teens or twenties who received the YFV17D yellow fever vaccine. The source was CD8+ T cells sorted from PBMCs, collected around 5 days after the first yellow fever vaccination. The CDR3 coding sequence is TGTGCCAGCAGCTTAGCGCAGGGGTCGGGACAGCGCTCCTACGAGCAGTACGTC. It codes for CASSLAQGSGQRSYEQYV.